The rows below give T cell receptor beta chains drawn from one sample of a study of T cells expressing NK-cell markers. After re-calling the 5' RACE reads, TCRdb lists one entry per CDR3 protein, DNA absent. The record lists under 600,000 distinct CDR3 sequences, of which the ten most abundant hold 1.4%. Sequencing was carried out using blood T cells: a sorted CD56 or NKG2C T cell subset, CD4+ or CD8+ T cells, or bulk PBMC T cells (not recorded which). All receptors come from a woman aged 50 to 60 in good health. The CDR3 runs from the conserved cysteine through the conserved F or W.

>TRBJ2-5|TRBV30
CAWTQRQETQYF
>TRBJ2-5|TRBV6-5
CASSYDRTARGETQYF
>TRBJ2-1|TRBV29-1
CSVAGLAGGGLEQFF
>TRBJ2-1|TRBV24-1
CATSEPPGGTLDNEQFF
>TRBJ2-6|TRBV16
CASSQNRGGANVLTF
>TRBJ2-5|TRBV10-3
CAIRTSTSGTETQYF
>TRBJ1-5|TRBV3-1
CASSQGQGVQPQHF
>TRBJ2-1|TRBV7-2
CASSLVILGGGNEQFF
>TRBJ1-2|TRBV7-9
CASSLTEYGYTF
>TRBJ1-1|TRBV19
CASTRAGAEAFF
>TRBJ2-5|TRBV7-6
CASSFLGLAGGPEETQYF
>TRBJ2-5|TRBV5-1
CASTFSGGSGETQYF
>TRBJ2-7|TRBV6-2/TRBV6-3
CASRLFELAGVEQYF
>TRBJ2-2|TRBV12-3/TRBV12-4
CASRNRGRGLNTGELFF
>TRBJ2-2|TRBV27
CASSLSVRAITGELFF
>TRBJ1-1|TRBV7-6
CASSSQGEVNTEAFF
>TRBJ2-2|TRBV5-1
CASSLRAGWDTGELFF
>TRBJ2-1|TRBV12-5
CASGLVPGGNEQFF
>TRBJ1-5|TRBV6-5
CASRAGTHSNQPQHF
>TRBJ2-3|TRBV7-9
CASSLFPRPTQYF
>TRBJ2-1|TRBV6-4
CASSENLNNEQFF
>TRBJ1-1|TRBV5-1
CASKGPRGTEAFF
>TRBJ1-5|TRBV20-1
CSAKPGMVEQPQHF
>TRBJ2-5|TRBV20-1
CNICTRDSEETQYF
>TRBJ1-2|TRBV20-1
CSATGGAYGYTF
>TRBJ2-1|TRBV12-3/TRBV12-4
CASSNQGGNEQFF
>TRBJ2-2|TRBV7-2
CASSLVGSGIHGELFF
>TRBJ1-1|TRBV6-5
CASRPFLRAEAFF
>TRBJ2-5|TRBV29-1
CSVEGQGGETQYF
>TRBJ2-1|TRBV7-9
CASSSKGGGSNNEQFF
>TRBJ2-1|TRBV7-9
CASSSWGKAGAYNEQFF
>TRBJ2-4|TRBV25-1
CASSDRRTGGYIQYF
>TRBJ1-1|TRBV20-1
CSAREGAGRITEAFF
>TRBJ1-2|TRBV6-5
CASSLGLGMRYTF
>TRBJ1-1|TRBV5-5
CASAPGGRVVNTEAFF